This TCR beta chain was recovered during a study of blood T cell repertoires in COVID-19. Study context: Sources were T cells, B-cell-depleted T cells, or PBMCs; the material itself was cDNA or gDNA.

Here immunoSEQ multiplex PCR was the method, and the copy in TCRdb shows in-frame clones only, minus some. This table holds roughly 120,000 clones, approximately 90% found once. The sample was peripheral blood. The TCR originated in a human donor in a cohort sampled during active COVID-19.

CDR3 residues: CATSAGTTYNEQFF. CDR3 bases: TGTGCCACCAGCGCCGGGACAACCTACAATGAGCAGTTCTTC. The chain couples TRBV15 to TRBJ2-1; weak D call: TRBD1 (6 bases). The CDR3 is 14 amino acids. Germline assignment: CDR1 LNHNV and CDR2 YYDKDF (reference sequence). Trimming pared 5 bases from V and 2 bases from J, leaving 10 bases between.